The 17 T cell receptor beta chains in this list originate from one sample, sequenced in a study of blood T cell repertoires in COVID-19. The table came from immunoSEQ multiplex PCR; TCRdb's copy has only in-frame clones and leaves some out. The sample lists around 250,000 clones; about 82% were seen once. The sample was peripheral blood. All receptors come from a man older than 75 with acute or convalescent COVID-19.

This clone was found a few times. V is TRBV14 and J is TRBJ1-2, with no clear D. CDR3 length equals 14 residues. Trimming left V 3 bases short and J 8 bases short, with 16 bases between. Germline V gene data show CDR1 as SGHDN and CDR2 as FVKESK. The CDR3 sequence is CASSHDRGGMGYTF. Here the CDR3 DNA reads TGTGCCAGCAGCCACGATCGGGGAGGAATGGGCTACACCTTC.

This clone was seen a few times. V is TRBV28 and J is TRBJ1-1, with D hard to call. The CDR3 runs 14 residues. Germline CDR1 and CDR2: MDHEN and SYDVKM. V was clipped by 0 bases and J by 3 bases, with 8 bases between them. The CDR3: CASSLWASHTEAFF. The CDR3 DNA sequence: TGTGCCAGCAGTTTATGGGCCTCTCACACTGAAGCTTTCTTT.

The V call is TRBV5-4, the J call TRBJ1-1; 7 bases map to TRBD1. The junction had 9 bases not matched to a gene; V was cut back by 6 bases and J by 1 base. This CDR3 contains 15 residues. Germline assignment: CDR1 SGHNT and CDR2 YYREEE (reference sequence). This CDR3 is CASTPGTVRNTEAFF. In DNA, the CDR3 is TGTGCCAGCACTCCTGGGACAGTAAGGAACACTGAAGCTTTCTTT.

The chain couples TRBV6-1 to TRBJ2-7; D is ambiguous. V gave up 2 bases and J gave up 4 bases, with 6 bases separating them. The CDR3 consists of 12 residues. Germline-derived CDR1 and CDR2 are MNHNS and SASEGT. This chain's CDR3 is CASSESLYEQYF. For the CDR3, the DNA is TGTGCCAGCAGTGAAAGCCTGTACGAGCAGTACTTC.

For the CDR3, the DNA is TGCAGCGTTGAAGATAGCGGAGCTAGCACAGATACGCAGTATTTT. Residues: CSVEDSGASTDTQYF. The chain links TRBV29-1 to TRBJ2-3; maybe TRBD2 (6 bases). Trimming removed 0 bases at V and 0 bases at J, with 10 bases between. Germline assignment: CDR1 SQVTM and CDR2 ANQGSEA. This CDR3 contains 15 residues.

The chain employs TRBV19 and TRBJ2-7; D not resolved. Trimming took 5 bases from V and 5 from J, leaving 19 bases between them. Germline V lookup: CDR1 LNHDA, CDR2 SQIVND (reference sequence). CDR3 length equals 15 residues. The DNA of the CDR3 is TGTGCCAGTAGTGCCCTAAGGAGCCGTCGGGACGAGCAGTACTTC. It yields the protein CASSALRSRRDEQYF.

A remark on this clone: The sample carries other DNA sequences with the same CDR3. The chain employs TRBV5-1 and TRBJ1-4; D unclear. The CDR3 is 13 amino acids. Per germline, CDR1 SGHRS and CDR2 YFSETQ. V lost 0 bases to trimming and J lost 8 bases, with 8 bases between them. CDR3 loop: CASSLGRGEKLFF. DNA for the CDR3: TGCGCCAGCAGCTTGGGACGGGGAGAAAAACTGTTTTTT.

The J gene is TRBJ1-1, the V gene TRBV29-1, with 7 bases identical to TRBD1. CDR3 length: 13 residues. Looked up from germline, CDR1 is SQVTM and CDR2 is ANQGSEA. The junction had 11 bases not matched to a gene; V was cut back by 6 bases and J by 7 bases. The CDR3 loop reads CSVTLTAGGEAFF. CDR3 bases: TGCAGCGTCACCCTTACAGCAGGGGGTGAAGCTTTCTTT.

The rearrangement uses TRBV5-1 and TRBJ2-5; a weak D match, TRBD2 (5 bases). Germline values: CDR1 SGHRS, CDR2 YFSETQ. V lost 4 bases, J lost 3 bases, and 10 bases lay in between. This CDR3 contains 13 residues. The CDR3 sequence is CASSPGVEETQYF. DNA for the CDR3: TGCGCCAGCAGCCCCGGGGTTGAAGAGACCCAGTACTTC.

The chain is built from TRBV4-2 and TRBJ1-2, with a tentative D call TRBD1 (6 bases). Trimming pared 0 bases from V and 7 bases from J, leaving 18 bases between. Germline-derived CDR1 and CDR2 are LGHNA and YNFKEQ. The CDR3 is 16 amino acids. The CDR3 DNA is TGTGCCAGCAGCCAAGAAAAGGACAGTATATATGGTGGCTACACCTTC. The encoded protein is CASSQEKDSIYGGYTF.

The chain recombines TRBV5-5 with TRBJ2-7; the D is unclear. This CDR3 is built from 12 residues. Per the germline V gene, CDR1 is SGHKS and CDR2 is YYEKEE (reference sequence). V lost 0 bases and J 4 bases, leaving 5 bases between the germline ends. CDR3 amino acids: CASSLAMYEQYF. CDR3 DNA sequence: TGTGCCAGCAGCTTGGCCATGTACGAGCAGTACTTC.

This clone has just one count. This sample includes further DNA sequences coding for the same CDR3. J is TRBJ1-2 and V is TRBV9; 9 nucleotides match TRBD1. The CDR3 sequence is 14 residues long. V gave up 4 bases and J gave up 4 bases; unmatched junction bases: 5. The germline CDR1 and CDR2 sequences are SGDLS and YYNGEE. The CDR3, as DNA: TGTGCCAGCAGCCCTGGACAGGGGAGCTATGGCTACACCTTC. Translated, it gives CASSPGQGSYGYTF.

The CDR3, as DNA: TGTGCCGGAGGGTCCAGAGACGGGGAGCTGTTTTTT. Its protein is CAGGSRDGELFF. The chain recombines TRBV27 with TRBJ2-2; D perhaps matches TRBD2 (6 bases). CDR3 length: 12 amino acids. Trimming removed 11 bases at V and 7 bases at J, with 14 bases between. Germline assignment: CDR1 MNHEY and CDR2 SMNVEV (reference sequence).

V usage is TRBV6-4 and J usage is TRBJ1-2, with 7 positions matching TRBD1. The CDR3 has 14 amino acids. Per germline, CDR1 MRHNA and CDR2 SNTAGT. The trim removed 4 bases at V and 4 bases at J, leaving 6 bases unmatched. The CDR3 DNA follows: TGTGCCAGCAGTGGACAGGGCCCATCCTATGGCTACACCTTC. Its protein product is CASSGQGPSYGYTF.

CDR3 coding DNA: TGTGCCAGCTCACCCTCCGAGGTCCCTGGAAACACCATATATTTT. It specifies CASSPSEVPGNTIYF. The chain carries TRBV18 and TRBJ1-3, with D hard to call. V shed 3 bases and J shed 2 bases, with 11 bases lying between them. CDR1 and CDR2 (germline): KGHSH, LQKENI. The CDR3 runs 15 residues. The full variable domain, with the rest looked up from reference TRBV18 and TRBJ1-3, is NAGVMQNPRHLVRRRGQEARLRCSPMKGHSHVYWYRQLPEEGLKFMVYLQKENIIDESGMPKERFSAEFPKEGPSILRIQQVVRGDSAAYFCASSPSEVPGNTIYFGEGSWLTVV.

In the case of this clone: The junction and the germline gene differ at one end; a read error may be behind it. The chain has TRBV6-6 and TRBJ2-7; 10 bases align to TRBD2. CDR1 MNHNY and CDR2 SVGAGI come from the germline V gene (reference sequence). This CDR3 has 12 residues. CDR3 protein: CASSYPLAGVSF. The CDR3, as DNA: TGTGCCAGCAGTTACCCCCTAGCGGGAGTAAGTTTC.

V gene TRBV3-1 (or the pseudogene TRBV3-2) combines with J gene TRBJ2-1; 12 nucleotides agree with TRBD2. The CDR3 is made up of 16 amino acids. Trimming removed 2 bases from V and 12 bases from J; junction bases left unmatched: 11. CDR1 is LGHDT and CDR2 is YNNKEL in the germline V gene (reference sequence). This chain's CDR3 is CASSQPSSGRAVRQFF. The DNA for the CDR3 is TGTGCCAGCAGCCAACCTTCTAGCGGGAGGGCGGTTCGGCAGTTCTTC.